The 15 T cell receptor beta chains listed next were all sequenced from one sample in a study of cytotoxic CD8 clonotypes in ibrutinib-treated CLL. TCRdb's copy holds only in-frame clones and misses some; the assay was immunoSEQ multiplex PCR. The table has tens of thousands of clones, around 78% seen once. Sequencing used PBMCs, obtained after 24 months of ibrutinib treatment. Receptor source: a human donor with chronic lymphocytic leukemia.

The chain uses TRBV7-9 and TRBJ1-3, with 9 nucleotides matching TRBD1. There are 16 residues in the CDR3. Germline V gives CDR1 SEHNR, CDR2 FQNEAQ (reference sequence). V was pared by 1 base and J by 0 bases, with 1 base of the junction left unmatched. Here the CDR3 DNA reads TGTGCCAGCAGCTTAGGGACAGGGGACTCTGGAAACACCATATATTTT. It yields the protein CASSLGTGDSGNTIYF.

CDR3 DNA sequence: TGTGCCAGCTCACCGTCGGGGGTAGGTGGCTACACCTTC. It specifies CASSPSGVGGYTF. The chain couples TRBV18 to TRBJ1-2; D is perhaps TRBD1 (5 bases). The V gene's germline CDR1 is KGHSH and CDR2 LQKENI. The CDR3 consists of 13 residues. Trimming removed 3 bases at V and 7 bases at J, with 12 bases between.

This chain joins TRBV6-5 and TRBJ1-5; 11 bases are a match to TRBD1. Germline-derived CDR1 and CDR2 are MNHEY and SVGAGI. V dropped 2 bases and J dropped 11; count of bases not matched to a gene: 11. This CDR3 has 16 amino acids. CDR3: CASSYRGQGALGAQHF. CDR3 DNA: TGTGCCAGCAGTTACCGAGGACAGGGGGCCCTTGGGGCCCAGCATTTT.

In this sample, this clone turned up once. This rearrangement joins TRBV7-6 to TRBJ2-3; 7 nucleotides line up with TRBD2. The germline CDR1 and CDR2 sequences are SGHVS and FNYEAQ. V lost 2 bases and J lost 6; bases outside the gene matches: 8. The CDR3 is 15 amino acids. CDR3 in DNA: TGTGCCAGCAGCTTACTGAGCGGGAAGGATGATACGCAGTATTTT. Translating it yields CASSLLSGKDDTQYF.

This chain's CDR3 is CASSNPLGTQYF. In DNA form, the CDR3 reads TGTGCCAGCAGCAACCCACTGGGAACGCAGTATTTT. The rearrangement uses TRBV27 and TRBJ2-3; unclear D gene. This CDR3 contains 12 residues. V was clipped by 6 bases and J by 9 bases, with 13 bases between them. Germline V CDR1 and CDR2: MNHEY, SMNVEV (reference sequence).

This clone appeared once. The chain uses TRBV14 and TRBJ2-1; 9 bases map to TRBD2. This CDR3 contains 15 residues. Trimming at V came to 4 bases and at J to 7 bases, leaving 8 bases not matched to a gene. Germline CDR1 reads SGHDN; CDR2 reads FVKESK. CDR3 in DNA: TGTGCCAGCAGCCGCGGACTAGCGTTTATTAATGAGCAGTTCTTC. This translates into CASSRGLAFINEQFF.

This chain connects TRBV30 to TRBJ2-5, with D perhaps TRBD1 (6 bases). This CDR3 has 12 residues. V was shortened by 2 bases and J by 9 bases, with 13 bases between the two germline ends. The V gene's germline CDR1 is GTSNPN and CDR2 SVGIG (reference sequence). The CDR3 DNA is TGTGCCTGGAGTCTGGGGGCGAAGGCCCAGTACTTC. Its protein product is CAWSLGAKAQYF.

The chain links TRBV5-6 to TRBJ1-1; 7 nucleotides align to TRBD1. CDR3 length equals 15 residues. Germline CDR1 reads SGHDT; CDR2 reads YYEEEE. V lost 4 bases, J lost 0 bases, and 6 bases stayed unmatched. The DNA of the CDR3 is TGTGCCAGCAGCACAGGGGCGAGGGTGAACACTGAAGCTTTCTTT. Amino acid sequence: CASSTGARVNTEAFF.

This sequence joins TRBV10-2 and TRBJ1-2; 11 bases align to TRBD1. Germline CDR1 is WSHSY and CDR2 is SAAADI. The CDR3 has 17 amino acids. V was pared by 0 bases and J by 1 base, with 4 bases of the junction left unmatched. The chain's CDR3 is CASSESRTGGVNYGYTF. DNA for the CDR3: TGCGCCAGCAGTGAGTCCCGGACAGGGGGCGTTAACTATGGCTACACCTTC.

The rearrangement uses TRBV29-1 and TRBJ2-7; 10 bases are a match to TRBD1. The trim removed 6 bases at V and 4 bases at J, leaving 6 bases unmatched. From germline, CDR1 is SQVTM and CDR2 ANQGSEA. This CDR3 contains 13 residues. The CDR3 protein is CSVETGGNYEQYF. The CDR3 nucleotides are TGCAGCGTCGAGACAGGGGGCAATTACGAGCAGTACTTC.

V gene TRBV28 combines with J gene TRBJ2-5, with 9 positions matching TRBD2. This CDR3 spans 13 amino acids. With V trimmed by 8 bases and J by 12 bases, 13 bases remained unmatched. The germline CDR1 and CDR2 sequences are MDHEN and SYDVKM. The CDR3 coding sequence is TGTGCCAGCGGGACTAGCTTTGTTGGGGGAAAGTACTTC. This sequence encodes CASGTSFVGGKYF.

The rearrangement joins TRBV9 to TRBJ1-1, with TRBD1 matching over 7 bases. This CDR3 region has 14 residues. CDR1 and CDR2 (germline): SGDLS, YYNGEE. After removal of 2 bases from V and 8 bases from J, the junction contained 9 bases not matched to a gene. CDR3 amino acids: CASSVRQGVGEAFF. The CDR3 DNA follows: TGTGCCAGCAGCGTTCGACAGGGAGTAGGAGAAGCTTTCTTT. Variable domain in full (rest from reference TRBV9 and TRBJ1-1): DSGVTQTPKHLITATGQRVTLRCSPRSGDLSVYWYQQSLDQGLQFLIQYYNGEERAKGNILERFSAQQFPDLHSELNLSSLELGDSALYFCASSVRQGVGEAFFGQGTRLTVV.

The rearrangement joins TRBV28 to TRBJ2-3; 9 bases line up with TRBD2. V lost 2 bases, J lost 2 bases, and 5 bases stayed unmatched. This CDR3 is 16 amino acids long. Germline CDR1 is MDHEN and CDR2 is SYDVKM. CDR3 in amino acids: CASSLATSGVTDTQYF. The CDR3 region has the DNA TGTGCCAGCAGTTTAGCGACTAGCGGAGTCACAGATACGCAGTATTTT. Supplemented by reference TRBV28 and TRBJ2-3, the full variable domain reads DVKVTQSSRYLVKRTGEKVFLECVQDMDHENMFWYRQDPGLGLRLIYFSYDVKMKEKGDIPEGYSVSREKKERFSLILESASTNQTSMYLCASSLATSGVTDTQYFGPGTRLTVL.

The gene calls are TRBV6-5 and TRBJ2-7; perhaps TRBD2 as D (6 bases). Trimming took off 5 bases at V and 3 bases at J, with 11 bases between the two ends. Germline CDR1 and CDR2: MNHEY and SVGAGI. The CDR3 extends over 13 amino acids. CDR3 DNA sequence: TGTGCCAGCAGTCCCCGACTAGGCTACGAGCAGTACTTC. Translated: CASSPRLGYEQYF.

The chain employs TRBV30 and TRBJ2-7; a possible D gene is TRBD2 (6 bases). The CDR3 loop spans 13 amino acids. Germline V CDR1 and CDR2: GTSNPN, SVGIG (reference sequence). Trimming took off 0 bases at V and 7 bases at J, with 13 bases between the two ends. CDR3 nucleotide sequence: TGTGCCTGGAGTGTACAAGGTCGGGAGGAGCAGTACTTC. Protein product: CAWSVQGREEQYF.